This TCR beta chain was sequenced during a study of control samples from healthy donors and cancer patients. The assay was immunoSEQ multiplex PCR, and TCRdb's table has in-frame clones only and misses some. The sample contains some 74,000 clones, approximately 83% of which appear only once. The CDR3 loop spans 14 amino acids. CDR1 ENHRY and CDR2 SYGVKD come from the germline V gene. V lost 3 bases to trimming and J lost 6 bases, with 12 bases between them. Sequenced sample: blood. This receptor was taken from a man in his sixties in good health. The rearrangement joins TRBV10-3 to TRBJ2-1, with TRBD2 as a possible D gene (5 bases). CDR3 protein: CAISEAGGLNEQFF. The CDR3 nucleotides are TGTGCCATCAGTGAAGCTGGAGGTCTCAATGAGCAGTTCTTC.